This record looks at one T cell receptor (beta chain) sequence and its context. With 4 bases removed from V and 4 bases from J, the gap between germline ends came to 16 bases. The CDR3 is 15 residues long. The germline V gene encodes CDR1 MDHEN and CDR2 SYDVKM. Methods used by the authors: For nucleated cells, counts were estimated from reference gene primer amplification. Some clones are missing from TCRdb's copy, which holds only in-frame ones; the method was immunoSEQ multiplex PCR. V, J and clone size are taken as reported in that table, and D and trimming were inferred from the DNA itself. The sample gives just under 350,000 clones, approximately 87% of which show up once; about 6.9% is in the top ten. These data come from a study of blood T cell repertoires in COVID-19. Study information: COVID-19 samples from acute and convalescent phases originated in the United States, Italy and Spain.

Sequenced: peripheral blood. The sequence was obtained from a woman aged 50 to 60 with COVID-19, enrolled during active disease. The J gene is TRBJ1-1, the V gene TRBV28; a possible D gene is TRBD1 (5 bases). The CDR3 sequence is CASSSPGVGGTEAFF. CDR3 DNA sequence: TGTGCCAGCAGTTCCCCCGGGGTGGGGGGCACTGAAGCTTTCTTT.